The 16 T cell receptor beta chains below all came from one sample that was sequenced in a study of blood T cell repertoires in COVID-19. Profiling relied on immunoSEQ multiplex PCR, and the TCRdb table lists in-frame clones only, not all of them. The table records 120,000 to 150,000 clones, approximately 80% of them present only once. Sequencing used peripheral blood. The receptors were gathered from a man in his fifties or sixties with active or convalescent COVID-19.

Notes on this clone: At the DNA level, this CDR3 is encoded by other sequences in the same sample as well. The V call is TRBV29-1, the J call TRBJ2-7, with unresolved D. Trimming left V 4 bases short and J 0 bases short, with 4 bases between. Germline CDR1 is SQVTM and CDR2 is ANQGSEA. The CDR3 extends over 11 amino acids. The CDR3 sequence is CSVASSYEQYF. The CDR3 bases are TGCAGCGTTGCCAGCTCCTACGAGCAGTACTTC.

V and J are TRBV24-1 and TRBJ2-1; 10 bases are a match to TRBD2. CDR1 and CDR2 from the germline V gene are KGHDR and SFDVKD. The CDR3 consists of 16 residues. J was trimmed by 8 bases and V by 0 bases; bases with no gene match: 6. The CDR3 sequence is CATSDLRSGRAHEQFF. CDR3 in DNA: TGTGCCACCAGTGATTTGCGGAGCGGGAGGGCCCATGAGCAGTTCTTC.

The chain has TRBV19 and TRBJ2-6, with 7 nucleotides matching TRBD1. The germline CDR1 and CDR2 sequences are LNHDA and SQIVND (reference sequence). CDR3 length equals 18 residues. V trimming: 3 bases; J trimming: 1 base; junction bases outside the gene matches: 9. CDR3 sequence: CASSIGHRGTSGANVLTF. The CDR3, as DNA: TGTGCCAGTAGTATTGGGCACAGGGGTACGTCTGGGGCCAACGTCCTGACTTTC.

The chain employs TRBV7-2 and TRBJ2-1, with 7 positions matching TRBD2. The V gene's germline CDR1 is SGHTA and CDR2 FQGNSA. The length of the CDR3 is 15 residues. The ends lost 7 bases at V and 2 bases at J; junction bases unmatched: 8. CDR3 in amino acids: CASTPREPTYNEQFF. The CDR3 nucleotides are TGTGCCAGCACGCCGCGGGAGCCAACCTACAATGAGCAGTTCTTC.

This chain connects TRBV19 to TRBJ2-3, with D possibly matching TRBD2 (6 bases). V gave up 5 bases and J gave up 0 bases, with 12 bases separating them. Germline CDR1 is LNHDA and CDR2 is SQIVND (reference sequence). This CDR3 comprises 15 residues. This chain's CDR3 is CASSGDFSSTDTQYF. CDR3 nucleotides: TGTGCCAGTAGTGGGGACTTCTCGAGCACAGATACGCAGTATTTT.

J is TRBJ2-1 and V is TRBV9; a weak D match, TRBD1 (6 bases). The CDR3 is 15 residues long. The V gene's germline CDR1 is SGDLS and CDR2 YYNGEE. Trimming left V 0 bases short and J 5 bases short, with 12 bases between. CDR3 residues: CASSVASGENNEQFF. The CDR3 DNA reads TGTGCCAGCAGCGTAGCATCAGGGGAAAACAATGAGCAGTTCTTC.

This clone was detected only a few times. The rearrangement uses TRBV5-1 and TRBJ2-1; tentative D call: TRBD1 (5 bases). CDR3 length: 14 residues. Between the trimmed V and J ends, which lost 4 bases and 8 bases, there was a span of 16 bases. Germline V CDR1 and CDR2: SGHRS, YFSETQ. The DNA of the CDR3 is TGCGCCAGCAGCGTAGGGGCCGAAATGGATGAGCAGTTCTTC. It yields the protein CASSVGAEMDEQFF.

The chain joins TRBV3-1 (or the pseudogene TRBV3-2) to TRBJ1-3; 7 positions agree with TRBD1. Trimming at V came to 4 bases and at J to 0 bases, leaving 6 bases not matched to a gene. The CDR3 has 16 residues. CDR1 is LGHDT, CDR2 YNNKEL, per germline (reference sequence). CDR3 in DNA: TGTGCCAGCAGCCTGCGGACAGGAGCCTCTGGAAACACCATATATTTT. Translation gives CASSLRTGASGNTIYF.

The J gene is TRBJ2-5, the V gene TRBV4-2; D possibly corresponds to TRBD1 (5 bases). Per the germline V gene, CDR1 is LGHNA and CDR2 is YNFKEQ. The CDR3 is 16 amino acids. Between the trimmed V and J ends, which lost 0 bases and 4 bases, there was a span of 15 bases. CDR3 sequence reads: CASSQELIGRGETQYF. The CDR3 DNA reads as TGTGCCAGCAGCCAAGAGTTAATAGGAAGGGGAGAGACCCAGTACTTC.

The CDR3 nucleotides read TGTGCCAGCAGTCCCCGCTCGGGACTCACCGGGGAGCTGTTTTTT. Protein sequence: CASSPRSGLTGELFF. The chain carries TRBV6-2 or TRBV6-3 and TRBJ2-2, with a tentative D call TRBD2 (6 bases). The CDR3 has 15 residues. Germline-derived CDR1 and CDR2 are MNHEY and SVGEGT. Trimming cost V 5 bases and J 4 bases, with 14 bases left between them.

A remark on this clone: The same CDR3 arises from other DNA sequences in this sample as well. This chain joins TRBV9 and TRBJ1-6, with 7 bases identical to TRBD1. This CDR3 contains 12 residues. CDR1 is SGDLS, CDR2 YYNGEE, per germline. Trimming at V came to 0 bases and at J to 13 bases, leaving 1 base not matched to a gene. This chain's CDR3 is CASSVDRGPLHF. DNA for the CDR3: TGTGCCAGCAGCGTAGACAGGGGCCCCCTCCACTTT. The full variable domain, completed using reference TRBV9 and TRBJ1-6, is DSGVTQTPKHLITATGQRVTLRCSPRSGDLSVYWYQQSLDQGLQFLIQYYNGEERAKGNILERFSAQQFPDLHSELNLSSLELGDSALYFCASSVDRGPLHFGNGTRLTVT.

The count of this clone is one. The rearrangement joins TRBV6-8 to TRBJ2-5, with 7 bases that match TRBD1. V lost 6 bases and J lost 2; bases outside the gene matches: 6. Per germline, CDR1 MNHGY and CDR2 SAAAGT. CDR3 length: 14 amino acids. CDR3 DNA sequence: TGTGCCAGCAGCCCCCCGGGACAGCAAGAGACCCAGTACTTC. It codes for CASSPPGQQETQYF.

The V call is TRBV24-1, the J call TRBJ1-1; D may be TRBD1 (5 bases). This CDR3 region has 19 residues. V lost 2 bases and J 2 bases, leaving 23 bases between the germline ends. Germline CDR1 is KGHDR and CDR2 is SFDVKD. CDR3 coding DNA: TGTGCCACCAGTGATTCCCCTTTATTTGGTTCAGGGCGAAACACTGAAGCTTTCTTT. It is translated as CATSDSPLFGSGRNTEAFF.

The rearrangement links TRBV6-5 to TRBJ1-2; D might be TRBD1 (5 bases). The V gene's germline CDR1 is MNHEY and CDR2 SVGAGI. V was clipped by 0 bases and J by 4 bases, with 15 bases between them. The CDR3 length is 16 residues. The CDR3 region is CASSYSDMRQGYGYTF. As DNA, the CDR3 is TGTGCCAGCAGTTACTCGGACATGAGGCAGGGCTATGGCTACACCTTC.

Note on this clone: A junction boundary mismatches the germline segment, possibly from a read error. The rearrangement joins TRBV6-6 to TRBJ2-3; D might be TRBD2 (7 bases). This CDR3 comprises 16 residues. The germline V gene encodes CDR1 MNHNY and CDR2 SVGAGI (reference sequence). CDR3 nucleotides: TGTGCCAGCAGATACTCCCGGGGGGCCGGCACAGATACGCAGTATTTT. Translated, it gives CASRYSRGAGTDTQYF.

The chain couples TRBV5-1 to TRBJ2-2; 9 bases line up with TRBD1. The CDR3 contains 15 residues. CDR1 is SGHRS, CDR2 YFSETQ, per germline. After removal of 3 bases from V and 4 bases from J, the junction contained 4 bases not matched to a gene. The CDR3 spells CASSSGQGITGELFF. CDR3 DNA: TGCGCCAGCAGCTCAGGACAGGGGATCACCGGGGAGCTGTTTTTT.